This T cell receptor beta chain was sequenced during a study of blood T cells in healthy people across ages. Combining a sample-barcoded 5' primer with a J-beta primer mix, a second PCR ran for 7 to 11 cycles. TCRdb called the 5' RACE reads again in MiXCR, with one record for every CDR3 protein. The table includes about 730,000 distinct CDR3 sequences, around 46% detected once. CDR1 and CDR2 from the germline V gene are MGHDK and SYGVNS. Trimming cost V 3 bases and J 13 bases, with 22 bases left between them. CDR3 size: 15 residues. A note on this clonotype: The antigen is not known.

Broader study findings: Researchers judged that diversity estimates from one million T cells fell short of true values. Leaving the PBMCs unsorted stopped any conclusive comparison of naive versus antigen-experienced cells.

The sample consisted of blood. The V call is TRBV25-1, the J call TRBJ2-4; a weak D match, TRBD2 (5 bases). This TCR came from a woman aged 60-70 years in good health. Here the CDR3 DNA reads TGTGCCAGCAGTGATGTAATAGCGAAAGCCTACGGGCAGTACTTC. Translating gives CASSDVIAKAYGQYF.